Below are 24 T cell receptor beta chains sequenced from a single sample in a study of identical twins. Each CDR3 protein is one row after TCRdb ran MiXCR on the 5' RACE reads. This repertoire shows hundreds of thousands of distinct CDR3 sequences, more than 9% found once; its top ten account for about 1.6%. These data were also reused for a study on yellow fever vaccine responses in identical twins.

Sequenced input: PBMCs. The receptor source for this set is a woman aged 18 to 35 in good health.

This chain joins TRBV29-1 and TRBJ1-5, with TRBD1 matching over 11 bases. Trimming removed 0 bases from V and 2 bases from J; junction bases left unmatched: 6. Germline V lookup: CDR1 SQVTM, CDR2 ANQGSEA. The CDR3 is 17 residues long. CDR3 protein: CSVEESDRGLRNQPQHF. The DNA for the CDR3 is TGCAGCGTTGAAGAATCGGACAGGGGGCTTCGCAATCAGCCCCAGCATTTT.

This clonotype was seen only a few times. The rearrangement joins TRBV7-3 to TRBJ2-1; the D is unclear. Germline V gene data show CDR1 as SGHTA and CDR2 as FQGTGA. The CDR3 spans 17 residues. Trimming took 5 bases from V and 0 from J, leaving 17 bases between them. The CDR3 DNA is TGTGCCAGCAGCCCGGCCCCACCCCCCCCCTCCTACAATGAGCAGTTCTTC. This sequence encodes CASSPAPPPPSYNEQFF.

The chain couples TRBV24-1 to TRBJ2-1; D gene unclear. Between the trimmed V and J ends, which lost 0 bases and 9 bases, there was a span of 17 bases. The germline V gene has CDR1 KGHDR and CDR2 SFDVKD. This CDR3 contains 16 residues. This CDR3 reads CATSDLLAVLNGEQFF. The CDR3 DNA reads as TGTGCCACCAGTGATTTGCTGGCAGTCTTGAACGGTGAGCAGTTCTTC.

The genes are TRBV12-3 or TRBV12-4 and TRBJ2-2; 8 positions match TRBD1. The CDR3 covers 15 residues. Unmatched junction bases numbered 10, after V lost 6 bases and J lost 7 bases. DNA for the CDR3: TGTGCCAGCAGCAAGGACAGGGATGTGGGCGGGGAGCTGTTTTTT. Amino acids: CASSKDRDVGGELFF.

The rearrangement links TRBV10-3 to TRBJ2-2, with 9 bases aligning to TRBD1. The V and J ends lost 5 bases and 3 bases, in that order; junction bases with no gene match: 4. The CDR3 is made up of 15 amino acids. Looked up from germline, CDR1 is ENHRY and CDR2 is SYGVKD. The CDR3 protein is CAISFTGGDTGELFF. CDR3 in DNA: TGTGCCATCAGTTTTACAGGGGGCGACACCGGGGAGCTGTTTTTT.

This clonotype was seen ten or more times. The chain links TRBV5-1 to TRBJ2-1; 9 nucleotides agree with TRBD2. Looked up from germline, CDR1 is SGHRS and CDR2 is YFSETQ. V lost 3 bases to trimming and J lost 5 bases; unmatched junction nucleotides: 6. CDR3 length equals 15 residues. In nucleotides, the CDR3 is TGCGCCAGCAGCTCTACGTGGACTAGCGACAATGAGCAGTTCTTC. Translating gives CASSSTWTSDNEQFF.

This chain uses TRBV6-2 or TRBV6-3 with TRBJ1-1; the D gene is possibly TRBD1 (5 bases). The ends were cut back, 4 bases at V and 4 bases at J, with 13 bases in the middle. The CDR3 extends over 14 amino acids. Germline CDR1 MNHEY, CDR2 SVGEGT. In DNA, the CDR3 is TGTGCCAGCAGTTTCATCGCCAGGGCCACTGAAGCTTTCTTT. Protein sequence: CASSFIARATEAFF.

With respect to this clonotype: At one end the junction does not follow the germline gene, possibly because of a read error. The chain couples TRBV12-3 or TRBV12-4 to TRBJ2-5; possibly TRBD2 for D (6 bases). CDR3 length: 14 amino acids. CDR3 sequence reads: CASRIGSGQETQCF. The DNA for the CDR3 is TGTGCCAGCAGAATCGGGAGCGGACAAGAGACCCAGTGCTTC.

In this sample, this clonotype turned up a few times. CDR3 in amino acids: CAIPGTSGSYEQYF. CDR3 DNA sequence: TGTGCCATCCCCGGGACTAGCGGCTCCTACGAGCAGTACTTC. The chain joins TRBV10-3 to TRBJ2-7, with 11 bases lining up with TRBD2. CDR1 is ENHRY, CDR2 SYGVKD, per germline. This CDR3 region has 14 residues. After removal of 8 bases from V and 0 bases from J, the junction contained 3 bases not matched to a gene.

This clonotype was counted only a few times. The rearrangement links TRBV19 to TRBJ1-5, with D uncertain. The CDR3 spans 14 residues. V was cut by 6 bases and J by 6 bases, with 15 bases left in between. Germline loops: CDR1 LNHDA, CDR2 SQIVND (reference sequence). CDR3 nucleotides: TGTGCCAGTAGGATTCCGGGCCTCAGTCAGCCCCAGCATTTT. Translating it yields CASRIPGLSQPQHF.

This rearrangement joins TRBV2 to TRBJ2-6; D not resolved. The V gene's germline CDR1 is SNHLY and CDR2 FYNNEI. The CDR3 runs 15 residues. Trimming removed 1 base at V and 1 base at J, with 5 bases between. Here the CDR3 reads CASSEVRSGANVLTF. The CDR3 DNA reads as TGTGCCAGCAGTGAAGTCCGGTCTGGGGCCAACGTCCTGACTTTC. The variable domain in full, with the rest retrieved from reference TRBV2 and TRBJ2-6, is EPEVTQTPSHQVTQMGQEVILRCVPISNHLYFYWYRQILGQKVEFLVSFYNNEISEKSEIFDDQFSVERPDGSNFTLKIRSTKLEDSAMYFCASSEVRSGANVLTFGAGSRLTVL.

This clonotype was seen at least ten times. J is TRBJ2-2 and V is TRBV12-3 or TRBV12-4; 9 bases are shared with TRBD1. The length of the CDR3 is 15 residues. V shed 7 bases and J 6 bases; nucleotides not matched to a gene: 9. CDR3: CASTPRDRDAGELFF. DNA of the CDR3: TGTGCCAGCACCCCCCGGGACAGGGACGCCGGGGAGCTGTTTTTT.

The chain links TRBV29-1 to TRBJ2-7; TRBD1 matches 7 bases. The CDR3 extends over 14 amino acids. V trimming: 5 bases; J trimming: 0 bases; junction bases outside the gene matches: 7. Germline V gene sequence: CDR1 SQVTM, CDR2 ANQGSEA. CDR3 residues: CSVIETGSSYEQYF. The DNA of the CDR3 is TGCAGCGTTATTGAGACAGGGAGCTCCTACGAGCAGTACTTC.

This clonotype came up a few times. V usage is TRBV7-2 and J usage is TRBJ2-1, with 7 bases fitting TRBD1. V was clipped by 5 bases and J by 3 bases; unmatched bases: 7. Germline CDR1 and CDR2: SGHTA and FQGNSA. The CDR3 has 15 amino acids. This chain's CDR3 is CASSRGQLYYNEQFF. The CDR3 DNA is TGTGCCAGCAGCCGGGGACAGCTGTACTACAATGAGCAGTTCTTC.

CDR3 amino acids: CATSRELAVSTETQYF. The CDR3 nucleotides read TGTGCCACCAGCAGAGAACTAGCGGTCAGTACAGAGACCCAGTACTTC. The chain uses TRBV15 and TRBJ2-5; TRBD2 matches 8 bases. V lost 0 bases, J lost 4 bases, and 7 bases stayed unmatched. CDR1 LNHNV and CDR2 YYDKDF come from the germline V gene (reference sequence). This CDR3 has 16 amino acids.

This clonotype was seen a few times. The gene calls are TRBV27 and TRBJ2-2; 9 bases are a match to TRBD2. Trimming removed 8 bases from V and 3 bases from J; junction bases left unmatched: 7. Germline V gene data show CDR1 as MNHEY and CDR2 as SMNVEV (reference sequence). CDR3 length equals 15 residues. CDR3 protein: CASRGGAWDTGELFF. The CDR3 DNA is TGTGCCAGCCGCGGGGGGGCGTGGGACACCGGGGAGCTGTTTTTT.

In its sample, this clonotype was seen a few times. The gene calls are TRBV6-6 and TRBJ2-1; D possibly corresponds to TRBD2 (5 bases). V lost 2 bases, J lost 11 bases, and 13 bases lay in between. Germline loops: CDR1 MNHNY, CDR2 SVGAGI (reference sequence). This CDR3 contains 13 residues. The CDR3 loop reads CASSYGSSGKQFF. The CDR3 nucleotides read TGTGCCAGCAGTTACGGTTCGAGCGGAAAGCAGTTCTTC.

J is TRBJ1-2 and V is TRBV9, with D uncertain. Trimming removed 0 bases at V and 4 bases at J, with 10 bases between. Germline V gene data show CDR1 as SGDLS and CDR2 as YYNGEE. The CDR3 totals 14 residues. Written as DNA, the CDR3 is TGTGCCAGCAGCGTAGGCGGCGGAACCTATGGCTACACCTTC. This encodes CASSVGGGTYGYTF.

This clonotype has a handful of counts. The chain links TRBV28 to TRBJ2-5; 9 bases map to TRBD2. Germline trimming cut 2 bases from V and 5 bases from J; bases unmatched to any gene: 6. The CDR3 has 15 residues. CDR1 MDHEN and CDR2 SYDVKM come from the germline V gene. The CDR3, as DNA: TGTGCCAGCAGTTTAAACGCGGGAGGGCTGGAGACCCAGTACTTC. It translates to CASSLNAGGLETQYF.

This clonotype was counted only a few times. Mismatch with germline at one junction end may stem from a read error. The rearrangement joins TRBV4-2 to TRBJ1-2; no clear D. Germline assignment: CDR1 LGHNA and CDR2 YNFKEQ. The CDR3 has 17 amino acids. The CDR3 here is CASSQEDWTDGVYDYTF. In nucleotides, the CDR3 is TGTGCCAGCAGCCAAGAGGACTGGACGGACGGAGTGTATGACTACACCTTC.

This clonotype came up many times. The V and J genes are TRBV4-1 and TRBJ2-3; 9 nucleotides line up with TRBD1. The V gene's germline CDR1 is MGHRA and CDR2 YSYEKL. Trimming removed 3 bases from V and 2 bases from J; junction bases left unmatched: 9. The CDR3 covers 17 residues. The CDR3 DNA follows: TGCGCCAGCAGCCACCCTTTCCGGGACAGGGCCACAGATACGCAGTATTTT. Translated: CASSHPFRDRATDTQYF.

The chain joins TRBV11-2 to TRBJ2-7, with D maybe TRBD2 (6 bases). V lost 1 base and J lost 3, with 10 bases in between. CDR3 length: 14 amino acids. Per germline, CDR1 SGHAT and CDR2 FQNNGV. The chain's CDR3 is CASSLAGEHYEQYV. CDR3 sequence (DNA): TGTGCCAGCAGCTTAGCGGGGGAACACTACGAGCAGTACGTC.

This clonotype was counted at least ten times. V usage is TRBV5-1 and J usage is TRBJ2-3; no firm D call. Trimming cost V 0 bases and J 0 bases, with 8 bases left between them. Germline V gene sequence: CDR1 SGHRS, CDR2 YFSETQ. This CDR3 has 15 residues. CDR3 protein: CASSLVGLSTDTQYF. DNA for the CDR3: TGCGCCAGCAGCTTGGTTGGGCTCAGCACAGATACGCAGTATTTT.

This clonotype has ten or more counts. V is TRBV12-3 or TRBV12-4 and J is TRBJ1-6, with D perhaps TRBD1 (6 bases). Trimming stripped 5 bases from V and 10 bases from J, with 18 bases between. The CDR3 spans 15 residues. For the CDR3, the DNA is TGTGCCAGCAGTCAAACACAGGGTTTCGGGTCACCCCTCCACTTT. Its translation is CASSQTQGFGSPLHF.